This T cell receptor (beta chain) appears in the sequencing data of a study of blood T cell repertoires in COVID-19. The CDR3 is 15 residues long. With V trimmed by 5 bases and J by 3 bases, 9 bases remained unmatched. The V gene's germline CDR1 is SGHVS and CDR2 FQNEAQ. Across under 25 US areas, participants ranged in age from about 18 to 90 years. As processed by the authors: Estimates of nucleated cell counts were drawn from the amplification of reference gene primers. The assay was immunoSEQ multiplex PCR, and TCRdb's table has in-frame clones only and misses some. For V, J and clone size, that table is used; D and trimming come from the DNA. The sample yields about 180,000 clones, 81% seen once.

The sequenced sample consisted of PBMCs or T cells enriched from blood (not recorded which). This TCR came from a woman aged 40 to 50 with acute COVID-19. The J gene is TRBJ1-2, the V gene TRBV7-8; 7 nucleotides match TRBD1. The CDR3 is CASSTGQTPHYGYTF. CDR3 DNA sequence: TGTGCCAGCAGCACGGGACAGACACCCCACTATGGCTACACCTTC.